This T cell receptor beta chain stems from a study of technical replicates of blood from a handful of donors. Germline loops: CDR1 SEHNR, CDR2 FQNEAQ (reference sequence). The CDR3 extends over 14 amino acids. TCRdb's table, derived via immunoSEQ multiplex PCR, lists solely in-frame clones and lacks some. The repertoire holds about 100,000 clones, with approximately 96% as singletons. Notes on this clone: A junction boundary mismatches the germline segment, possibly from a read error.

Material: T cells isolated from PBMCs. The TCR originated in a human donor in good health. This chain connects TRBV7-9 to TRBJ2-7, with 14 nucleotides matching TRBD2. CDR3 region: CASSPGLAGGRAHF. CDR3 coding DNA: TGTGCCAGCAGCCCAGGACTAGCGGGGGGCCGGGCCCACTTC.